This entry features one TCR beta chain sequence. What it binds is not known. Vbeta (60) and Jbeta (13) primers were used in the PCR. Assay used: immunoSEQ multiplex PCR; TCRdb lists only in-frame clones, some missing. The sample lists tens of thousands of clones, 80% occurring once. These data come from a study of cytomegalovirus exposure and HLA in healthy donors. The CDR3 spans 15 residues. Germline CDR1 and CDR2: MDHEN and SYDVKM. V was clipped by 3 bases and J by 8 bases; unmatched bases: 9. Study-wide points: Specificity of three CMV-associated chains for CMV antigens was verified in vitro. It was shown in a later analysis that HLA-associated TCR beta chains were more clonally expanded than other, equally common chains. Using a false discovery rate of 0.05, a later analysis showed that 15,000 to 20,000 TCR beta sequences were associated with HLA alleles.

The specimen sequenced was PBMCs. The clonotype originates from a male donor in good health and CMV-seronegative. The chain employs TRBV28 and TRBJ1-4; 7 bases map to TRBD1. Written as DNA, the CDR3 is TGTGCCAGCAGTTTCCGGACAGGAGGGGGAGAAAAACTGTTTTTT. Protein: CASSFRTGGGEKLFF.